The 13 T cell receptor beta chains below all came from one sample that was sequenced in a study of regulatory T cells in long-lasting Graves disease. Time point denoted: persistent/refractory GD, antithyroid drugs over 5 years with positive TRAb. RNA extracted from PBMCs served as the sequencing template. Investigators prepared the TCR beta libraries by applying iRepertoire HTBI primers and Arm-PCR of CDR3 regions. Each CDR3 protein gets one entry after TCRdb re-called the multiplex PCR reads with MiXCR. Of approximately 500,000 distinct CDR3 sequences in the sample, 20% to 25% were seen once. Here the sequenced sample was peripheral blood mononuclear cells (PBMCs), taken when the disease was refractory, from a patient treated with antithyroid drugs. The receptors stem from a female donor with Graves disease.

This clonotype has a count of ten or more. The gene calls are TRBV11-2 and TRBJ2-7; perhaps TRBD1 as D (5 bases). CDR3 length: 15 amino acids. V shed 1 base and J shed 3 bases, with 13 bases lying between them. Germline CDR1 SGHAT, CDR2 FQNNGV. The CDR3 bases are TGTGCCAGCAGCTTAGGGGGCAGTACTATCTACGAGCAGTACTTC. It translates to CASSLGGSTIYEQYF.

The table lists this clonotype with many counts. This rearrangement joins TRBV28 to TRBJ1-4; unclear D gene. In germline, CDR1 is MDHEN, CDR2 SYDVKM. The CDR3 has 19 residues. V lost 2 bases to trimming and J lost 4 bases, with 23 bases between them. In nucleotides, the CDR3 is TGTGCCAGCAGTTTACGACTCCAGGAAGCCCCTAACAGTAATGAAAAACTGTTTTTT. Amino acids: CASSLRLQEAPNSNEKLFF.

The CDR3 nucleotides read TGTGCCAGCAGCCCTAACCCGACTAGCTATGAGACCCAGTACTTC. It is translated as CASSPNPTSYETQYF. This chain uses TRBV11-3 with TRBJ2-5; 7 positions agree with TRBD2. J gave up 5 bases and V 5 bases, and 11 bases lay outside the gene matches. CDR3 length: 15 residues. CDR1 is SGHNT, CDR2 YENEEA, per germline. Filled out from reference TRBV11-3 and TRBJ2-5, the complete variable domain reads EAGVVQSPRYKIIEKKQPVAFWCNPISGHNTLYWYLQNLGQGPELLIRYENEEAVDDSQLPKDRFSAERLKGVDSTLKIQPAELGDSAVYLCASSPNPTSYETQYFGPGTRLLVL.

The chain combines TRBV28 with TRBJ2-3; D gene uncertain. The V end was cut by 1 base, the J end by 5 bases, with 10 bases between. Germline V lookup: CDR1 MDHEN, CDR2 SYDVKM. The CDR3 is 14 amino acids. As DNA, the CDR3 is TGTGCCAGCAGTTTATATAGGGTTGGAGATACGCAGTATTTT. It yields the protein CASSLYRVGDTQYF.

CDR3 region: CASSLYWTGGPTYEQYF. CDR3 nucleotide sequence: TGTGCCAGCAGCTTATATTGGACGGGAGGCCCCACCTACGAGCAGTACTTC. This chain uses TRBV7-8 with TRBJ2-7; the match to TRBD2 covers 7 bases. Germline V gene sequence: CDR1 SGHVS, CDR2 FQNEAQ. The CDR3 extends over 17 amino acids. J gave up 2 bases and V 2 bases, and 12 bases lay outside the gene matches.

This clonotype was counted ten times or more. The chain uses TRBV6-1 and TRBJ1-5; possible D gene TRBD1, 5 bases. V was cut by 5 bases and J by 4 bases, with 18 bases left in between. There are 16 residues in the CDR3. From germline, CDR1 is MNHNS and CDR2 SASEGT. The CDR3 DNA is TGTGCCAGCAGTCCCGTGGGTGGGGCGATAAATCAGCCCCAGCATTTT. Amino acids: CASSPVGGAINQPQHF.

This clonotype was recorded at least ten times. The chain carries TRBV28 and TRBJ2-7; unclear D gene. This CDR3 is 18 amino acids long. Trimming cost V 6 bases and J 1 base, with 25 bases left between them. Germline values: CDR1 MDHEN, CDR2 SYDVKM. The CDR3 reads CASSLVPARQVVSYEQYF. The CDR3 DNA sequence: TGTGCCAGCAGCCTAGTACCCGCGAGGCAGGTGGTATCCTACGAGCAGTACTTC.

The rearrangement uses TRBV10-3 and TRBJ2-5, with D maybe TRBD1 (6 bases). The CDR3 is made up of 13 amino acids. Germline values: CDR1 ENHRY, CDR2 SYGVKD. The ends were cut back, 4 bases at V and 6 bases at J, with 12 bases in the middle. The CDR3 sequence: CAISGGTLQTQYF. CDR3 sequence (DNA): TGTGCCATCAGTGGGGGGACATTGCAGACCCAGTACTTC.

The sample holds many counts of this clonotype. The V and J genes are TRBV28 and TRBJ1-2; perhaps TRBD1 as D (5 bases). CDR3 length: 19 residues. CDR1 MDHEN and CDR2 SYDVKM come from the germline V gene. V was trimmed by 4 bases and J by 4 bases, leaving 28 bases between them. The CDR3 coding sequence is TGTGCCAGCAGTTCGAGTCTGGCCAGCTGGGCCACAGGTGTCTATGGCTACACCTTC. Its protein product is CASSSSLASWATGVYGYTF.

A few counts support this clonotype. This sequence joins TRBV3-1 and TRBJ1-4; D is possibly TRBD1 (5 bases). CDR1 and CDR2 (germline): LGHDT, YNNKEL (reference sequence). The CDR3 spans 15 residues. V was cut by 1 base and J by 7 bases, with 13 bases left in between. The CDR3 is CASSQAAQGGEKLFF. CDR3 DNA sequence: TGTGCCAGCAGCCAAGCCGCTCAGGGAGGTGAAAAACTGTTTTTT.

This clonotype was observed a few times. This chain connects TRBV12-3 or TRBV12-4 to TRBJ2-3; 13 nucleotides agree with TRBD2. V was pared by 2 bases and J by 3 bases, with 8 bases of the junction left unmatched. The CDR3 runs 18 residues. The CDR3 sequence is CASSLRTSGSGLTDTQYF. The DNA for the CDR3 is TGTGCCAGCAGTTTAAGGACTAGCGGGAGTGGCTTAACAGATACGCAGTATTTT.

On this clonotype itself: At one end, the junction sequence differs from germline, possibly due to a read error. The V call is TRBV5-6, the J call TRBJ1-1; a weak D match, TRBD1 (5 bases). Per the germline V gene, CDR1 is SGHDT and CDR2 is YYEEEE. This CDR3 contains 16 residues. The CDR3: CASTLGPGGVNTEAFF. DNA for the CDR3: TGTGCCAGCACCTTGGGGCCGGGTGGCGTGAACACTGAAGCTTTCTTT. Supplemented by reference TRBV5-6 and TRBJ1-1, the full variable domain reads DAGVTQSPTHLIKTRGQQVTLRCSPKSGHDTVSWYQQALGQGPQFIFQYYEEEERQRGNFPDRFSGHQFPNYSSELNVNALLLGDSALYLCASTLGPGGVNTEAFFGQGTRLTVV.

This clonotype was recorded at least ten times. This chain connects TRBV2 to TRBJ1-6, with 8 bases aligning to TRBD1. The V segment lost 4 bases and the J segment 8 bases; nucleotides outside the gene matches: 4. Germline-derived CDR1 and CDR2 are SNHLY and FYNNEI. The CDR3 consists of 14 residues. This CDR3 is CASSVVTGDSPLHF. The CDR3 DNA reads as TGTGCCAGCAGTGTGGTGACAGGGGATTCACCCCTCCACTTT.